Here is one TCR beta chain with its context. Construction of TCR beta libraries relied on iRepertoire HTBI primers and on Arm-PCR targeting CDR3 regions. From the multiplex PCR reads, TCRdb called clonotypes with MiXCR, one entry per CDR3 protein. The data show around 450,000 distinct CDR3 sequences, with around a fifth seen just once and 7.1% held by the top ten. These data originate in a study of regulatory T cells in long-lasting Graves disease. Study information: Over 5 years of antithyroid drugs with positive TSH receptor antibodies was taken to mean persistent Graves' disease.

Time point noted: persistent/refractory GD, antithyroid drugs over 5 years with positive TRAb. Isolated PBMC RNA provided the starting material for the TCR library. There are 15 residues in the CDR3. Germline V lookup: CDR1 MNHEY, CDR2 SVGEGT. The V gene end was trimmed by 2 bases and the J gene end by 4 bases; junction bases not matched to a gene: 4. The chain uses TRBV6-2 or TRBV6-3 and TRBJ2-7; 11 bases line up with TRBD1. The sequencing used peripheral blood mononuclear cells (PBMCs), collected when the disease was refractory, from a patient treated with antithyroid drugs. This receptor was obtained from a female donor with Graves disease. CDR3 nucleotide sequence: TGTGCCAGCAGTTACCCGGACAGGGGGCAATACGAGCAGTACTTC. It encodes CASSYPDRGQYEQYF.